These 17 T cell receptor beta chains were sequenced from one sample in a study of shared clonotypes between healthy human individuals. The repertoire was sequenced with immunoSEQ multiplex PCR; TCRdb's copy has only in-frame clones and lacks some. Of roughly 2 million clones in the sample, approximately 94% are singletons; the top ten hold approximately 0.13%. The specimen sequenced was naive CD4+ T cells sorted from blood. The subset here: CD45RA+ positively selected. The source of these receptors is a man younger than 35 in good health.

This clone was recorded only once. The V and J genes are TRBV30 and TRBJ2-3; TRBD1 matches 7 bases. Trimming removed 5 bases from V and 2 bases from J; junction bases left unmatched: 10. The CDR3 contains 15 residues. CDR1 is GTSNPN, CDR2 SVGIG, per germline (reference sequence). The CDR3 DNA reads as TGTGCCTGGGCCGCCAGGGGGAAATCCACAGATACGCAGTATTTT. Residues: CAWAARGKSTDTQYF.

This rearrangement joins TRBV7-9 to TRBJ1-6, with D unresolved. The CDR3 is 14 amino acids. Trimming took 2 bases from V and 6 from J, leaving 8 bases between them. The germline CDR1 and CDR2 sequences are SEHNR and FQNEAQ (reference sequence). The CDR3 coding sequence is TGTGCCAGCAGCTTACGGGTTGGTAATTCACCCCTCCACTTT. This encodes CASSLRVGNSPLHF.

The chain employs TRBV7-2 and TRBJ2-5; D is unresolved. This CDR3 has 13 amino acids. Trimming cost V 1 base and J 7 bases, with 10 bases left between them. CDR1 is SGHTA and CDR2 is FQGNSA in the germline V gene. The CDR3 sequence is CASSLDYSGTQYF. In nucleotides, the CDR3 is TGTGCCAGCAGCTTAGACTACTCTGGGACCCAGTACTTC. Combining the CDR3 with reference TRBV7-2 and TRBJ2-5 gives the whole variable domain GAGVSQSPSNKVTEKGKDVELRCDPISGHTALYWYRQSLGQGLEFLIYFQGNSAPDKSGLPSDRFSAERTGGSVSTLTIQRTQQEDSAVYLCASSLDYSGTQYFGPGTRLLVL.

The rearrangement links TRBV10-3 to TRBJ2-5; possible D gene TRBD1, 5 bases. Near its end, the DNA agrees better with TRBJ2-7, so the J call may be wrong. Germline assignment: CDR1 ENHRY and CDR2 SYGVKD. CDR3 length: 13 amino acids. The DNA for the CDR3 is TGTGCCATCAGTGACGACAGCACCTACGAGCAGTACTTC. Its protein product is CAISDDSTYEQYF.

The chain links TRBV27 to TRBJ2-7, with D possibly being TRBD1 or TRBD2 (7 bases each). The CDR3 runs to 15 residues. Germline V lookup: CDR1 MNHEY, CDR2 SMNVEV (reference sequence). The V gene lost 3 bases and the J gene lost 4 bases, with 16 bases spanning the gap. The CDR3 is CASSFGRGHPYEQYF. The DNA of the CDR3 is TGTGCCAGCAGTTTTGGGAGGGGGCACCCTTACGAGCAGTACTTC.

There are a few counts of this clone. This CDR3 reads CASSLAEQYNSPLHF. As DNA, the CDR3 is TGTGCCAGCAGCTTAGCGGAGCAGTATAATTCACCCCTCCACTTT. The chain has TRBV7-8 and TRBJ1-6, with D unclear. CDR3 length equals 15 residues. CDR1 is SGHVS, CDR2 FQNEAQ, per germline. Trimming cost V 0 bases and J 4 bases, with 7 bases left between them.

This clone was detected only once. The V gene is TRBV11-2, the J gene TRBJ1-2, with TRBD1 as a possible D gene (6 bases). Trimming removed 0 bases at V and 8 bases at J, with 13 bases between. The CDR3 is 14 amino acids. Germline CDR1 reads SGHAT; CDR2 reads FQNNGV. CDR3 bases: TGTGCCAGCAGCTTAGAAGGCAGGGGAGGCGGCTACACCTTC. Amino acid sequence: CASSLEGRGGGYTF. The full variable domain, with the rest looked up from reference TRBV11-2 and TRBJ1-2, is EAGVAQSPRYKIIEKRQSVAFWCNPISGHATLYWYQQILGQGPKLLIQFQNNGVVDDSQLPKDRFSAERLKGVDSTLKIQPAKLEDSAVYLCASSLEGRGGGYTFGSGTRLTVV.

The V call is TRBV5-5, the J call TRBJ1-6, with 10 bases lining up with TRBD1. The CDR3 consists of 14 residues. CDR1 is SGHKS and CDR2 is YYEKEE in the germline V gene (reference sequence). The ends lost 4 bases at V and 8 bases at J; junction bases unmatched: 3. CDR3 nucleotides: TGTGCCAGCAGCCGACAGGGGGCAGATTCACCCCTCCACTTT. This encodes CASSRQGADSPLHF.

V usage is TRBV7-8 and J usage is TRBJ1-2; unclear D gene. V was pared by 1 base and J by 4 bases, with 10 bases between. The CDR3 covers 14 residues. Germline lookup yields CDR1 SGHVS and CDR2 FQNEAQ. CDR3 nucleotide sequence: TGTGCCAGCAGCTTAGAGGGTGCTAGCTATGGCTACACCTTC. Amino acid sequence: CASSLEGASYGYTF.

The V gene is TRBV6-1, the J gene TRBJ1-2; tentatively, D is TRBD1 (5 bases). This CDR3 has 15 amino acids. V dropped 6 bases and J dropped 4 bases, with 18 bases sitting between them. CDR1 is MNHNS, CDR2 SASEGT, per germline. DNA for the CDR3: TGTGCCAGCAGCCCAAAGGGGCACAGCCCCTATGGCTACACCTTC. It codes for CASSPKGHSPYGYTF.

The chain links TRBV27 to TRBJ2-7; D is ambiguous. Trimming took 6 bases from V and 4 from J, leaving 19 bases between them. Per germline, CDR1 MNHEY and CDR2 SMNVEV (reference sequence). The length of the CDR3 is 15 residues. The CDR3 nucleotides are TGTGCCAGCAGCCTCGGTCGGGCGGCGGTGTACGAGCAGTACTTC. It yields the protein CASSLGRAAVYEQYF.

The chain has TRBV4-2 and TRBJ1-4; D remains ambiguous. The ends were cut back, 4 bases at V and 4 bases at J, with 10 bases in the middle. This CDR3 region has 14 residues. Germline CDR1 LGHNA, CDR2 YNFKEQ. CDR3: CASSPRPINEKLFF. DNA for the CDR3: TGTGCCAGCAGCCCCCGACCTATTAATGAAAAACTGTTTTTT.

This rearrangement joins TRBV7-9 to TRBJ2-3; 11 bases line up with TRBD2. CDR3 length: 14 amino acids. V trimming: 4 bases; J trimming: 5 bases; junction bases outside the gene matches: 2. Germline V gives CDR1 SEHNR, CDR2 FQNEAQ (reference sequence). CDR3 DNA sequence: TGTGCCAGCAGCTCGGGACTAGCGGTAGATACGCAGTATTTT. Protein: CASSSGLAVDTQYF.

The CDR3, as DNA: TGTGCCAGCAGTTTCCGGACAGGGGGAATCCGTCATCAGCCCCAGCATTTT. This encodes CASSFRTGGIRHQPQHF. The chain employs TRBV28 and TRBJ1-5; 10 bases are shared with TRBD1. V lost 3 bases to trimming and J lost 5 bases; unmatched junction nucleotides: 10. Germline V CDR1 and CDR2: MDHEN, SYDVKM. There are 17 residues in the CDR3.

The chain employs TRBV7-9 and TRBJ2-5, with 9 bases matching TRBD2. Trimming at V came to 5 bases and at J to 4 bases, leaving 5 bases not matched to a gene. Germline V CDR1 and CDR2: SEHNR, FQNEAQ (reference sequence). The CDR3 extends over 14 amino acids. The DNA for the CDR3 is TGTGCCAGCAGCATCGGACTAGCGCGAGAGACCCAGTACTTC. Translating gives CASSIGLARETQYF.

The chain uses TRBV11-1 and TRBJ2-7; D not resolved. The CDR3 totals 12 residues. The V gene lost 1 base and the J gene lost 4 bases, with 5 bases spanning the gap. Germline V gene lookup returns CDR1 SGHAT and CDR2 FQDESV (reference sequence). The CDR3 DNA follows: TGTGCCAGCAGCTTAGAAAGGTACGAGCAGTACTTC. The encoded protein is CASSLERYEQYF.

J is TRBJ1-1 and V is TRBV6-5; 11 nucleotides line up with TRBD1. The CDR3 loop spans 15 amino acids. From germline, CDR1 is MNHEY and CDR2 SVGAGI. Losses at the gene ends were 7 bases for V and 3 bases for J; bases not matched to a gene: 7. CDR3 region: CASIRTGGAYTEAFF. The CDR3 coding sequence is TGTGCCAGCATTCGGACAGGGGGCGCCTACACTGAAGCTTTCTTT.